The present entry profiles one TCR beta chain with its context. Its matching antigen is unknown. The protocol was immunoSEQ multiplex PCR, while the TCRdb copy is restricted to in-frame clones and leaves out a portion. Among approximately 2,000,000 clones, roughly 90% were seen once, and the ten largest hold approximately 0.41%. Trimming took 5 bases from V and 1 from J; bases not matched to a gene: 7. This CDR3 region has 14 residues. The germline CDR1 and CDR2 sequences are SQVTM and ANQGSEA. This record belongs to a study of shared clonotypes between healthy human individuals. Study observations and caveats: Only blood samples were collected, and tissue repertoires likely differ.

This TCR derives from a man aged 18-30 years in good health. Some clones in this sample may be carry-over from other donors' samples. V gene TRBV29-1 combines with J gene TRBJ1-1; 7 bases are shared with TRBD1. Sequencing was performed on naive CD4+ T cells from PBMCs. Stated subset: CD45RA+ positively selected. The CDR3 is CSVRIDRANTEAFF. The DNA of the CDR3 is TGCAGCGTTAGGATAGACAGGGCGAACACTGAAGCTTTCTTT.